This T cell receptor (beta chain) was recovered during a study of blood T cell repertoires in COVID-19. Germline V gene data show CDR1 as MGHRA and CDR2 as YSYEKL. CDR3 length: 15 residues. V gave up 1 base and J gave up 3 bases; unmatched junction bases: 6. In its sample, this clone was seen a few times. The table came from immunoSEQ multiplex PCR; TCRdb's copy has only in-frame clones and leaves some out. The table has tens of thousands of clones, roughly 80% seen once. This clonotype was sampled from a human donor in a cohort sampled during active COVID-19. V and J are TRBV4-1 and TRBJ2-7, with 7 bases fitting TRBD2. The sequenced material came from peripheral blood. The CDR3 spells CASSQGGDYFYEQYF. The CDR3 DNA reads as TGCGCCAGCAGCCAAGGGGGGGACTACTTCTACGAGCAGTACTTC.